The clone carrying this TCR beta chain was seen a single time. With random hexamers, reverse transcription was performed on roughly 0.5 to 1 ug of RNA. Using its own MiXCR run on the immunoSEQ multiplex PCR reads, TCRdb lists one record per CDR3 protein. The sample lists about 300,000 distinct CDR3 sequences, about 82% occurring once. This CDR3 is built from 17 residues. Trimming cost V 0 bases and J 5 bases; bases outside gene matches: 8. CDR1 and CDR2 (germline): SEHNR, FQNEAQ (reference sequence). The sample originates from a study of CD8 T cells in Susac syndrome. The sequenced sample was CD8+ T cells from PBMCs. The chain carries TRBV7-9 and TRBJ2-1; 9 nucleotides align to TRBD1. The receptor was derived from a human donor with multiple sclerosis. The CDR3 spells CASSLAPGQGFDNEQFF. CDR3 coding DNA: TGTGCCAGCAGCTTAGCGCCGGGACAGGGCTTCGACAATGAGCAGTTCTTC.